These 10 T cell receptor beta chains originate from one sample sequenced in a study of T cell clonotyping in hematopoietic cell transplantation. Assay used: immunoSEQ multiplex PCR; TCRdb lists only in-frame clones, some missing. The sample has roughly 42,000 clones, around 94% seen once. Sample: peripheral blood mononuclear cells. The receptors here all came from a woman in her 50s in good health. Some clones in this sample may be carry-over from other donors' samples.

This chain links TRBV5-1 with TRBJ1-1; 7 bases agree with TRBD1. CDR1 is SGHRS and CDR2 is YFSETQ in the germline V gene. The CDR3 runs 15 residues. Unmatched junction bases numbered 7, after V lost 4 bases and J lost 1 base. In DNA, the CDR3 is TGCGCCAGCAGCGGGAGACAGGGCGAGAACACTGAAGCTTTCTTT. Protein: CASSGRQGENTEAFF.

The chain carries TRBV6-1 and TRBJ2-7, with 7 bases that match TRBD2. The CDR3 length is 15 residues. After removal of 3 bases from V and 4 bases from J, the junction contained 9 bases not matched to a gene. The germline V gene encodes CDR1 MNHNS and CDR2 SASEGT. The DNA for the CDR3 is TGTGCCAGCAGTGAGGGGGGGACGTACGGTTACGAGCAGTACTTC. Protein product: CASSEGGTYGYEQYF.

The chain employs TRBV7-6 and TRBJ2-3, with a weak D call TRBD2 (6 bases). V was cut by 3 bases and J by 0 bases, with 16 bases left in between. CDR1 and CDR2 from the germline V gene are SGHVS and FNYEAQ. The CDR3 is made up of 17 amino acids. CDR3 in amino acids: CASSFYPAGTSTDTQYF. The CDR3 region has the DNA TGTGCCAGCAGCTTTTACCCCGCAGGGACTAGCACAGATACGCAGTATTTT. The whole variable domain, remainder taken from reference TRBV7-6 and TRBJ2-3, is GAGVSQSPRYKVTKRGQDVALRCDPISGHVSLYWYRQALGQGPEFLTYFNYEAQQDKSGLPNDRFSAERPEGSISTLTIQRTEQRDSAMYRCASSFYPAGTSTDTQYFGPGTRLTVL.

The chain links TRBV30 to TRBJ1-1; TRBD1 matches at 7 bases. The CDR3 has 16 amino acids. The V segment lost 0 bases and the J segment 5 bases; nucleotides outside the gene matches: 12. Germline-derived CDR1 and CDR2 are GTSNPN and SVGIG (reference sequence). This chain's CDR3 is CAWSVGTVPLGTEAFF. The CDR3 bases are TGTGCCTGGAGTGTGGGGACAGTCCCCCTTGGGACTGAAGCTTTCTTT.

J is TRBJ2-3 and V is TRBV2; possibly TRBD2 for D (5 bases). CDR3 length: 13 amino acids. V was pared by 7 bases and J by 2 bases, with 10 bases between. The germline V gene has CDR1 SNHLY and CDR2 FYNNEI. In nucleotides, the CDR3 is TGTGCCAGCAACCGGGATCTCACAGATACGCAGTATTTT. This gives the protein CASNRDLTDTQYF.

V usage is TRBV5-5 and J usage is TRBJ2-3; no clear D. Germline assignment: CDR1 SGHKS and CDR2 YYEKEE (reference sequence). V lost 1 base and J lost 3, with 0 bases in between. This CDR3 region has 11 residues. The CDR3 protein is CASSLTDTQYF. As DNA, the CDR3 is TGTGCCAGCAGCTTGACAGATACGCAGTATTTT.

This chain links TRBV5-6 with TRBJ1-5; the D gene is possibly TRBD1 (6 bases). The germline CDR1 and CDR2 sequences are SGHDT and YYEEEE. Trimming removed 6 bases at V and 0 bases at J, with 13 bases between. The CDR3 is 15 residues long. The CDR3 nucleotides read TGTGCCAGCACCATACAGGGATATAGCAATCAGCCCCAGCATTTT. Translation gives CASTIQGYSNQPQHF.

The DNA for the CDR3 is TGTGCCAGCAGTTGGGGACAGGGGACCTACGAGCAGTACTTC. It is translated as CASSWGQGTYEQYF. The chain couples TRBV6-5 to TRBJ2-7; 10 bases are a match to TRBD1. The CDR3 length is 14 residues. V lost 4 bases and J lost 2; bases outside the gene matches: 2. Germline V gene lookup returns CDR1 MNHEY and CDR2 SVGAGI.

The chain carries TRBV4-3 and TRBJ2-1, with D perhaps given as TRBD1 or TRBD2 (5 bases each). This CDR3 contains 18 residues. Germline V gene data show CDR1 as LGHNA and CDR2 as YSLEER. V dropped 0 bases and J dropped 7 bases, with 22 bases sitting between them. The chain's CDR3 is CASSQEHRVLYGGNEQFF. The CDR3 DNA sequence: TGCGCCAGCAGCCAAGAGCACCGGGTTTTATATGGGGGAAATGAGCAGTTCTTC.

This sequence joins TRBV9 and TRBJ1-2; D gene unclear. V was clipped by 2 bases and J by 6 bases, with 11 bases between them. This CDR3 has 13 residues. Germline V gene data show CDR1 as SGDLS and CDR2 as YYNGEE. This CDR3 is CASSVYAQNGYTF. The CDR3, as DNA: TGTGCCAGCAGCGTCTATGCCCAGAATGGCTACACCTTC.